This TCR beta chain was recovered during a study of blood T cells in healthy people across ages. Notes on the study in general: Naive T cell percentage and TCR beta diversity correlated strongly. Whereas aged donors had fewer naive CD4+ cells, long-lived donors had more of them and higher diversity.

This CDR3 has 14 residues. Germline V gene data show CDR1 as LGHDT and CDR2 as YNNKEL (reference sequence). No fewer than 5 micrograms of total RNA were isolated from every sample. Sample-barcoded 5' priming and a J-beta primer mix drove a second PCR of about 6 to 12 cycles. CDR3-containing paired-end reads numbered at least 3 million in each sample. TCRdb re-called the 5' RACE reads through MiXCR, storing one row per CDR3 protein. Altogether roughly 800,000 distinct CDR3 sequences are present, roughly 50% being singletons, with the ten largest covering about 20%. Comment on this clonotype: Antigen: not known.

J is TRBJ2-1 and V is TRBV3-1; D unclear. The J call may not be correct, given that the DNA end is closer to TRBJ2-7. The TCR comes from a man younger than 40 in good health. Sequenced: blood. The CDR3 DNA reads TGTGCCAGCAGCCAAGAGAACGGCTATTACGAGCAGTACTTC. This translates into CASSQENGYYEQYF.